These T cell receptor beta chains were read from a single sample in a study of cytomegalovirus exposure and HLA in healthy donors. TCRdb keeps only in-frame clones here, not all; method: immunoSEQ multiplex PCR. The sample records 150,000 to 180,000 clones, 75% to 90% being singletons. The sequenced sample was PBMCs. All receptors derive from a man between 18 and 35 years old in good health and CMV-seropositive. Both conserved end residues are part of each CDR3. Fields, in order: CDR3 protein, CDR3 DNA, J gene, D gene, clone size, V gene. D genes are given only for firm matches. Expanded clones get a size class; other rows say once, few or many, or leave the size out.

CASTGPSGGYEQYF	TGCGCCAGCACGGGCCCGAGCGGTGGTTACGAGCAGTACTTC	TRBJ2-7	.	.	TRBV10-2
CASSGRQAGKETQYF	TGTGCCAGCAGCGGTCGGCAGGCCGGTAAAGAGACCCAGTACTTC	TRBJ2-5	.	once	TRBV9
CASSSDRGTFFTDTQYF	TGTGCCAGCAGCTCGGACAGGGGGACATTTTTCACAGATACGCAGTATTTT	TRBJ2-3	TRBD1	.	TRBV5-4
CASSQDPNMYGYTF	TGCGCCAGCAGCCAAGATCCTAATATGTATGGCTACACCTTC	TRBJ1-2	.	.	TRBV4-1
CASSLGQTYNEQFF	TGTGCCAGCAGCCTAGGACAGACCTACAATGAGCAGTTCTTC	TRBJ2-1	.	once	TRBV5-8
CASSDSAGGSTDTQYF	TGTGCCAGCAGTGACTCGGCGGGAGGGAGCACAGATACGCAGTATTTT	TRBJ2-3	TRBD2	once	TRBV6-4
CASSEGQTYSNQPQHF	TGTGCCAGCAGCGAGGGACAGACATATAGCAATCAGCCCCAGCATTTT	TRBJ1-5	TRBD1	.	TRBV16
CASSLAFSNTEAFF	TGTGCCAGCAGCTTGGCTTTTTCGAACACTGAAGCTTTCTTT	TRBJ1-1	.	.	TRBV5-6
CASSTRLADNEQFF	TGTGCCAGCAGTACCCGACTAGCGGACAATGAGCAGTTCTTC	TRBJ2-1	TRBD2	.	TRBV27
CASSLAAVEDTQYF	TGTGCCAGCAGCTTAGCGGCGGTGGAAGATACGCAGTATTTT	TRBJ2-3	.	.	TRBV7-2
CASSTRSDEQYF	TGTGCCAGCAGCACCCGGTCCGACGAGCAGTACTTC	TRBJ2-7	.	once	TRBV13
CAISEEPRRAYEQYF	TGTGCCATCAGTGAGGAACCCCGCCGAGCCTACGAGCAGTACTTC	TRBJ2-7	.	.	TRBV10-3
CASSIASTGELFF	TGTGCCAGTAGTATCGCTAGTACTGGGGAGCTGTTTTTT	TRBJ2-2	.	.	TRBV19
CASSERLAWGNEQFF	TGTGCCAGCAGTGAGCGACTAGCGTGGGGTAATGAGCAGTTCTTC	TRBJ2-1	TRBD2	.	TRBV2
CSVEGTRGEQYF	TGCAGCGTTGAAGGCACTCGGGGCGAGCAGTACTTC	TRBJ2-7	.	.	TRBV29-1
CASSSDSNSYEQYF	TGTGCCAGCAGCAGCGACAGCAACTCCTACGAGCAGTACTTC	TRBJ2-7	.	.	TRBV7-9
CASSLISGRAYNEQFF	TGTGCCAGCTCACTAATTAGCGGGAGGGCCTACAATGAGCAGTTCTTC	TRBJ2-1	TRBD2	.	TRBV18
CASSYSSDSYEQYF	TGTGCCAGCAGTTACTCCAGCGACTCCTACGAGCAGTACTTC	TRBJ2-7	.	once	TRBV6-5
CASSSKRGGRYEQYF	TGTGCCAGCAGCTCGAAGCGGGGGGGCCGTTACGAGCAGTACTTC	TRBJ2-7	TRBD2	.	TRBV7-2
CASRTPRQGAAYEQYF	TGTGCCAGCAGGACCCCTAGACAGGGGGCCGCCTACGAGCAGTACTTC	TRBJ2-7	TRBD1	.	TRBV2
CASSRRGHNEQFF	TGCGCCAGCAGCCGCAGGGGACACAATGAGCAGTTCTTC	TRBJ2-1	.	.	TRBV5-1
CASSGSGHAEQYF	TGTGCCAGCAGCGGCTCGGGACATGCCGAGCAGTACTTC	TRBJ2-7	.	.	TRBV7-9
CASSPDRGNTEAFF	TGTGCCAGCAGCCCGGACAGGGGAAACACTGAAGCTTTCTTT	TRBJ1-1	TRBD1	.	TRBV7-3
CASRDRPSYEQYF	TGCGCCAGCAGGGACAGACCCTCCTACGAGCAGTACTTC	TRBJ2-7	.	.	TRBV10-2
CSTGTGVPGTEAFF	TGCAGCACCGGGACAGGGGTTCCCGGTACTGAAGCTTTCTTT	TRBJ1-1	TRBD1	.	TRBV29-1
CASSFPTGSYGYTF	TGTGCCAGCAGCTTCCCGACAGGATCCTATGGCTACACCTTC	TRBJ1-2	.	.	TRBV7-2
CATSRDRFASGAHNEQFF	TGTGCCACCAGCAGAGATCGATTCGCTAGCGGTGCCCACAATGAGCAGTTCTTC	TRBJ2-1	TRBD2	.	TRBV15
CSVRGGTNEKLFF	TGCAGCGTCCGAGGGGGCACTAATGAAAAACTGTTTTTT	TRBJ1-4	TRBD1	.	TRBV29-1
CASSERGQFEAFF	TGTGCCAGCAGTGAACGCGGACAGTTTGAAGCTTTCTTT	TRBJ1-1	.	.	TRBV6-1
CAWSVLAAYNEQFF	TGTGCCTGGAGTGTTCTAGCGGCCTACAATGAGCAGTTCTTC	TRBJ2-1	TRBD2	.	TRBV30
CASNWDRESGPQFF	TGTGCCAGTAACTGGGACAGGGAGTCCGGGCCGCAGTTCTTC	TRBJ2-1	TRBD1	.	TRBV19
CASSPRGGDYGYTF	TGTGCCAGCAGCCCCCGGGGGGGCGACTATGGCTACACCTTC	TRBJ1-2	.	.	TRBV7-2
CASSPGLIYEQYF	TGTGCCAGCAGCCCAGGACTGATATACGAGCAGTACTTC	TRBJ2-7	.	few	TRBV7-2
CASSPRGTGDSYEQYF	TGTGCCAGCAGCCCACGCGGCACAGGCGACTCCTACGAGCAGTACTTC	TRBJ2-7	.	few	TRBV5-6
CASSWRGADTEAFF	TGCGCCAGCAGCTGGCGGGGGGCCGACACTGAAGCTTTCTTT	TRBJ1-1	.	.	TRBV5-1
CASSQPGTGVISDTQYF	TGCGCCAGCAGCCAACCGGGGACAGGAGTTATTTCAGATACGCAGTATTTT	TRBJ2-3	TRBD1	.	TRBV4-1
CASRRDRGSGNTIYF	TGTGCCAGCAGACGGGACAGGGGAAGTGGAAACACCATATATTTT	TRBJ1-3	TRBD1	.	TRBV5-5
CAISTGTLITGELFF	TGTGCCATCTCGACCGGGACACTGATCACCGGGGAGCTGTTTTTT	TRBJ2-2	.	.	TRBV15
CASSVAPSVQETQYF	TGTGCCAGCAGCGTCGCCCCTAGCGTCCAAGAGACCCAGTACTTC	TRBJ2-5	.	.	TRBV9
CASSLLSPSYEQYF	TGTGCCAGCAGCTTATTATCCCCCTCCTACGAGCAGTACTTC	TRBJ2-7	.	.	TRBV7-6
CASSLASVWNTGELFF	TGTGCCAGCAGCTTAGCCTCCGTCTGGAACACCGGGGAGCTGTTTTTT	TRBJ2-2	.	few	TRBV7-2
CASSWDSTYEQYF	TGTGCCAGCAGTTGGGACTCCACCTACGAGCAGTACTTC	TRBJ2-7	.	.	TRBV6-5
CASRSTRGRSPLHF	TGTGCCAGCAGGTCTACGCGGGGGCGATCACCCCTCCACTTT	TRBJ1-6	.	few	TRBV6-5
CASSPRTGEAFF	TGTGCCAGCAGCCCCCGGACAGGAGAAGCTTTCTTT	TRBJ1-1	TRBD1	.	TRBV11-3
CALRDTSGNTIYF	TGTGCCTTAAGGGACACCTCTGGAAACACCATATATTTT	TRBJ1-3	.	.	TRBV30
CASSPRDNTEAFF	TGCGCCAGCAGCCCGAGGGATAACACTGAAGCTTTCTTT	TRBJ1-1	.	.	TRBV5-1